This paragraph reports one T cell receptor beta chain. Its antigen remains undetermined. Base-call qualities are not available, and no considerably larger clone is one nucleotide away. The data were taken from a study of OX40 agonist ivuxolimab in advanced cancers. Background for the entire study: The costimulatory receptor OX40 (CD134) was targeted by ivuxolimab, a fully human IgG2 agonistic monoclonal antibody. Intravenous ivuxolimab was administered to patients every 2 weeks at six dose levels: 0.01, 0.1, 0.3, 1.5, 3 and 10 mg/kg. Of the approximately 54 patients in dose escalation, some 20 had hepatocellular carcinoma, roughly 15 had melanoma, 9 had renal cell carcinoma and 9 had head and neck cancer. The dose-escalation cohort was about 83% male with a mean age of about 60 years, ranging from 23 to 79. Prior anti-PD-1, anti-PD-L1 or anti-CTLA-4 therapy was permitted, and 40% to 50% of dose-escalation patients had received checkpoint inhibitors. Partial responses occurred in three dose-escalation patients, of whom one had hepatocellular carcinoma and two had cutaneous melanoma. Peripheral TCRbeta sequencing aimed to test whether ivuxolimab altered TCR sequence diversity and caused clonal T-cell expansion. The paper describes the monotherapy dose-escalation part (N of about 52 patients) of the phase I trial of ivuxolimab.

To sequence the TCRbeta CDR3 region, genomic DNA was isolated from the sorted cells. The immunoSEQ Assay was used for sequencing of TCRbeta CDR3 regions. What TCRdb holds here is the immuneACCESS table cut down to in-frame rearrangements. Part of the clones is not present; checked against another copy, under half of the missing clones reflect an unresolved V gene, and the others are unexplained. For this sample the table gives roughly 50,000 clones, of which over 80% were detected only once. The ten largest clones represent approximately 13% of the sample. Patients with autoimmune disease history or receiving systemic immunosuppression were excluded from the trial. Peripheral blood for TCR sequencing was collected from all dose cohorts at baseline, on cycle 4 day 1, and on cycle 7 day 1. The samples were taken from a phase I, first-in-human, multicenter, open-label dose-escalation trial of ivuxolimab. Adults with locally advanced or metastatic melanoma, renal cell carcinoma, hepatocellular carcinoma or head and neck squamous cell carcinoma were enrolled in the trial. CD4+ and CD8+ T cells were sorted separately from peripheral blood before TCR sequencing.

Study-wide conclusions, independent of this receptor: After ivuxolimab, more expanded clones were found on average in CD8+ T cells than in CD4+ T cells. At doses of 0.1 to 3.0 mg/kg, clonal expansion of both CD4+ and CD8+ T cells in blood was seen between baseline and week 6. The antigen specificity of the clonally expanded peripheral T cells was not determined. Partial responders in the 0.1-3.0 mg/kg groups had among the lowest normalized peripheral clonal expansion, especially among CD8+ T cells. Low levels of normalized T-cell clonal expansion were also shown by some nonresponding patients.

From the cysteine through the phenylalanine, the CDR3 covers 13 amino acids. Of all the DNA, just the CDR3 is kept, 39 bases in frame from base 1. V lost 9 bases and J lost 6 bases, and the count of bases not matched to a germline gene is 9. Reading the germline V gene (reference sequence) gives CDR1 LNHDA and CDR2 SQIVND. The TCR sequence derives from an adult with an advanced solid tumor such as melanoma, head and neck, liver or kidney cancer. This sequence uses TRBV19 and TRBJ1-2; 8 central bases correspond to TRBD1. The material sequenced was CD4+ or CD8+ T cells sorted from blood, taken in a trial of the OX40 agonist ivuxolimab. The nucleotide sequence is TGTGCCAGCAAGGACAGGGCACGGGATGGCTACACCTTC. This sequence encodes CASKDRARDGYTF. With the portions outside the CDR3 filled from the reference TRBV19 and TRBJ1-2 genes, the complete variable region becomes DGGITQSPKYLFRKEGQNVTLSCEQNLNHDAMYWYRQDPGQGLRLIYYSQIVNDFQKGDIAEGYSVSREKKESFPLTVTSAQKNPTAFYLCASKDRARDGYTFGSGTRLTVV.